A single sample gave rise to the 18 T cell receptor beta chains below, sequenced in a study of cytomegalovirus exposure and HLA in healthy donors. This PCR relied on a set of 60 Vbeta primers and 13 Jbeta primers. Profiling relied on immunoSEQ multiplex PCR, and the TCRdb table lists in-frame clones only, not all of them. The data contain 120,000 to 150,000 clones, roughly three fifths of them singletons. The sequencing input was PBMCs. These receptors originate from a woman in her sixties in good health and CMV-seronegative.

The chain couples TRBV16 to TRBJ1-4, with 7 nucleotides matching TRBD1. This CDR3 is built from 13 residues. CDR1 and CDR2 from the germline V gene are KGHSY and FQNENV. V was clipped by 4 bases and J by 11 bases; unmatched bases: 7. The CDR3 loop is CASSRSDRRKLFF. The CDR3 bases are TGTGCCAGCAGCCGATCGGACAGGCGGAAACTGTTTTTT. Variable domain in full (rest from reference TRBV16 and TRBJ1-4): GEEVAQTPKHLVRGEGQKAKLYCAPIKGHSYVFWYQQVLKNEFKFLISFQNENVFDETGMPKERFSAKCLPNSPCSLEIQATKLEDSAVYFCASSRSDRRKLFFGSGTQLSVL.

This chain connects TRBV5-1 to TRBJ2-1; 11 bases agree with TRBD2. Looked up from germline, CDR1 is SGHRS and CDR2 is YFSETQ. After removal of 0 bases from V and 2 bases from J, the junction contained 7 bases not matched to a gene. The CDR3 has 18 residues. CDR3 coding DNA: TGCGCCAGCAGCTTGGAGTTAGCGGGGGGGCCCCCCTACAATGAGCAGTTCTTC. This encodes CASSLELAGGPPYNEQFF.

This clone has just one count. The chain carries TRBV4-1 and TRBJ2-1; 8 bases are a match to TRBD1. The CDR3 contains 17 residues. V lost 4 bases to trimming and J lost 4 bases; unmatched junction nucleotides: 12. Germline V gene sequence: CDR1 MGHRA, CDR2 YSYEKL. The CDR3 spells CASSPESGTGFYNEQFF. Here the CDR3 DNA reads TGCGCCAGCAGCCCTGAATCCGGGACAGGCTTTTACAATGAGCAGTTCTTC.

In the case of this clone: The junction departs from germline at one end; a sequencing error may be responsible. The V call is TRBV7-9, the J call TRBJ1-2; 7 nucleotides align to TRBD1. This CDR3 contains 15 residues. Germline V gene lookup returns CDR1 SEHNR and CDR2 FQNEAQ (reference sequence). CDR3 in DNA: TGTTCCAGCAGCTTAGTACGCGCAGGGGGTAATGGCTACACCTTC. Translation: CSSSLVRAGGNGYTF.

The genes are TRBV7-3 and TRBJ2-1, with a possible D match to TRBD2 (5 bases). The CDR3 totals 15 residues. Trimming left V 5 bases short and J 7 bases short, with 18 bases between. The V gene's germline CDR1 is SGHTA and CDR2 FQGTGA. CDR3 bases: TGTGCCAGCAGCCTAGGACGAGCGGAAGGTAATGAGCAGTTCTTC. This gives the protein CASSLGRAEGNEQFF.

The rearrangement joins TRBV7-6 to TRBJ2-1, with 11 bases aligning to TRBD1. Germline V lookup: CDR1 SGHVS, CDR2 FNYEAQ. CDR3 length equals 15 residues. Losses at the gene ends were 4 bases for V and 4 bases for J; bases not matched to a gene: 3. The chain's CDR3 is CASSSGTGGYNEQFF. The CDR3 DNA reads TGTGCCAGCAGCTCCGGGACAGGGGGTTACAATGAGCAGTTCTTC.

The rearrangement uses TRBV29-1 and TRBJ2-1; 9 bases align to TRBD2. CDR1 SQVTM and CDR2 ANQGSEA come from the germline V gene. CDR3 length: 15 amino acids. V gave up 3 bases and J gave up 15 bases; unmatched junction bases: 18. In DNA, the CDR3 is TGCAGCGTTGACGGCGGGAGGGCCGCGGGGCCCGGTCCGTTCTTC. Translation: CSVDGGRAAGPGPFF.

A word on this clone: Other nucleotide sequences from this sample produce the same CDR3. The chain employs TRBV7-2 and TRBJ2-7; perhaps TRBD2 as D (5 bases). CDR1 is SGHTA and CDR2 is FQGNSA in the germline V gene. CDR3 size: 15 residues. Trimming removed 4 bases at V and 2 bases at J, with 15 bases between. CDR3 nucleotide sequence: TGTGCCAGCAGCTCCCATCAGAGCGGACCCTACGAGCAGTACTTC. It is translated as CASSSHQSGPYEQYF.

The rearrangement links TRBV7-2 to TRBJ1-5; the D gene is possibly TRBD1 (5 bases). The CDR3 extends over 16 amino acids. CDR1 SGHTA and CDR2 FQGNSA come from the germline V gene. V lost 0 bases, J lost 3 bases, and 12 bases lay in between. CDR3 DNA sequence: TGTGCCAGCAGCTTAGCGCAGGGAGGGGTCAATCAGCCCCAGCATTTT. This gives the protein CASSLAQGGVNQPQHF. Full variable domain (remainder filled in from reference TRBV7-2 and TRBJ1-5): GAGVSQSPSNKVTEKGKDVELRCDPISGHTALYWYRQSLGQGLEFLIYFQGNSAPDKSGLPSDRFSAERTGGSVSTLTIQRTQQEDSAVYLCASSLAQGGVNQPQHFGDGTRLSIL.

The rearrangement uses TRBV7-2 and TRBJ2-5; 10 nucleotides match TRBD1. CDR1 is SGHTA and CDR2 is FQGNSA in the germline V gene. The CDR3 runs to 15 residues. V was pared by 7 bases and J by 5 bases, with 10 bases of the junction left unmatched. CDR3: CASKGDRGIGETQYF. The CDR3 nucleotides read TGTGCCAGCAAGGGGGACAGGGGAATTGGGGAGACCCAGTACTTC.

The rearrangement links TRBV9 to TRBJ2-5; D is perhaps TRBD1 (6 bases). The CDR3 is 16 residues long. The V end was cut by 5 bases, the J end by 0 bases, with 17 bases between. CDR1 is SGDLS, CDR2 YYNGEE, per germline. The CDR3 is CASSPRGGHYQETQYF. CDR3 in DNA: TGTGCCAGCAGTCCGAGAGGGGGACACTACCAAGAGACCCAGTACTTC. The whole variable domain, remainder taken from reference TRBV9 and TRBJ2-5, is DSGVTQTPKHLITATGQRVTLRCSPRSGDLSVYWYQQSLDQGLQFLIQYYNGEERAKGNILERFSAQQFPDLHSELNLSSLELGDSALYFCASSPRGGHYQETQYFGPGTRLLVL.

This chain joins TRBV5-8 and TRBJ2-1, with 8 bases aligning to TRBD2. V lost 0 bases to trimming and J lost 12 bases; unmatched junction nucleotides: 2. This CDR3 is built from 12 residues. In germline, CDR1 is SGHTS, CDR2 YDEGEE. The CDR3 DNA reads TGTGCCAGCAGCTTGGCCGGACTAGCGCAGTTCTTC. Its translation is CASSLAGLAQFF.

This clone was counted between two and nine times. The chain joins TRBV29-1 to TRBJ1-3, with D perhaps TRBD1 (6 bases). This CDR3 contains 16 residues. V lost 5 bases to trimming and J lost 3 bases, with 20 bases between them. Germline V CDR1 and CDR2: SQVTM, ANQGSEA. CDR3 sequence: CSVCETGMFSGNTIYF. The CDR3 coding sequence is TGCAGCGTTTGTGAGACAGGCATGTTCAGTGGAAACACCATATATTTT.

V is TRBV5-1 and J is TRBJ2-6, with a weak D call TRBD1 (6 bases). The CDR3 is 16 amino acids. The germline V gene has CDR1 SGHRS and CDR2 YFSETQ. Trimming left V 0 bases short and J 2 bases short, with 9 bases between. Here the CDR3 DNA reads TGCGCCAGCAGCTTGGCGGGACACCCTGGGGCCAACGTCCTGACTTTC. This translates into CASSLAGHPGANVLTF.

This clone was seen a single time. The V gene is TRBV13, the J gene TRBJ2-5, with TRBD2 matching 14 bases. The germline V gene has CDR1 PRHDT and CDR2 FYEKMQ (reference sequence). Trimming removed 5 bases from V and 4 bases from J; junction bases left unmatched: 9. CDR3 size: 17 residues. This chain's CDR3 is CASSRPGTSGRPETQYF. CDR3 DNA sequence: TGTGCCAGCAGCCGGCCCGGGACTAGCGGGAGACCAGAGACCCAGTACTTC.

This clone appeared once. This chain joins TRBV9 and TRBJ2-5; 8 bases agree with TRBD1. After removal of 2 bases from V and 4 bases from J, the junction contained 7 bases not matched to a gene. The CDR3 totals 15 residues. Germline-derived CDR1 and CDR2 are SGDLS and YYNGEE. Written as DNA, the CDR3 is TGTGCCAGCAGCGTTTTCGGACAGGGCTTAGAGACCCAGTACTTC. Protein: CASSVFGQGLETQYF.

CDR3 sequence reads: CSVGSAGGSYNEQFF. For the CDR3, the DNA is TGCAGCGTTGGGTCCGCAGGGGGCTCCTACAATGAGCAGTTCTTC. This chain connects TRBV29-1 to TRBJ2-1; 7 nucleotides agree with TRBD1. The CDR3 runs to 15 residues. V lost 4 bases and J lost 0; bases outside the gene matches: 6. Per germline, CDR1 SQVTM and CDR2 ANQGSEA.

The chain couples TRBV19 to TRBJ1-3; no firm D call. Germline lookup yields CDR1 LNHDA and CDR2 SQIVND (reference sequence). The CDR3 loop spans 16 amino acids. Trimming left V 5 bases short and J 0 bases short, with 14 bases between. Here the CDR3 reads CASSGETFSSGNTIYF. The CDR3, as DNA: TGTGCCAGTAGTGGGGAGACGTTTAGCTCTGGAAACACCATATATTTT.